These 26 T cell receptor beta chains were all obtained from the same sample, sequenced in a study of beta chain features in type 1 diabetes. Study results and limitations: Moderate yet significant TCRB CDR3 shortening was seen in Type 1 diabetes patients in all four CD4+ subsets.

Every isolated RNA sample was fully reverse transcribed, so sequencing captured expressed TCRB transcripts. The data were produced by immunoSEQ multiplex PCR, yet TCRdb's version contains in-frame clones alone and is incomplete. The sample holds around 690,000 clones, 9.5% to 15% seen once. These receptors' targets are unknown. Sequenced sample: naive CD4+ T cells from blood. The source of these receptors is a young man with type 1 diabetes.

The sample holds a few counts of this clone. The rearrangement uses TRBV11-2 and TRBJ2-5, with D unclear. The germline gives CDR1 SGHAT, CDR2 FQNNGV. With 6 bases removed from V and 5 bases from J, the gap between germline ends came to 10 bases. This CDR3 is 12 amino acids long. CDR3 DNA sequence: TGTGCCAGCAGTCCTGAAAGGGAGACCCAGTACTTC. As protein: CASSPERETQYF.

The rearrangement uses TRBV7-2 and TRBJ2-7; 7 bases map to TRBD1. The germline CDR1 and CDR2 sequences are SGHTA and FQGNSA. The ends lost 3 bases at V and 0 bases at J; junction bases unmatched: 5. The CDR3 is 15 residues long. CDR3 in amino acids: CASSFGQVPSYEQYF. The CDR3 DNA sequence: TGTGCCAGCAGCTTCGGACAGGTACCCTCCTACGAGCAGTACTTC.

The V gene is TRBV30, the J gene TRBJ2-2, with D hard to call. The germline V gene encodes CDR1 GTSNPN and CDR2 SVGIG (reference sequence). There are 12 residues in the CDR3. V gave up 3 bases and J gave up 10 bases, with 12 bases separating them. Written as DNA, the CDR3 is TGTGCCTGGAGCCCCTCCCTTGAGGAGCTGTTTTTT. It yields the protein CAWSPSLEELFF.

This chain links TRBV18 with TRBJ1-1, with TRBD1 as a possible D gene (6 bases). In germline, CDR1 is KGHSH, CDR2 LQKENI. V gave up 0 bases and J gave up 10 bases, with 12 bases separating them. This CDR3 comprises 13 residues. CDR3 residues: CASSPPGGGLAFF. CDR3 DNA: TGTGCCAGCTCACCACCGGGCGGGGGCTTAGCTTTCTTT. The variable domain in full, with the rest retrieved from reference TRBV18 and TRBJ1-1, is NAGVMQNPRHLVRRRGQEARLRCSPMKGHSHVYWYRQLPEEGLKFMVYLQKENIIDESGMPKERFSAEFPKEGPSILRIQQVVRGDSAAYFCASSPPGGGLAFFGQGTRLTVV.

This clone was detected only a few times. J is TRBJ2-1 and V is TRBV30; 8 positions match TRBD2. J gave up 9 bases and V 0 bases, and 13 bases lay outside the gene matches. Germline loops: CDR1 GTSNPN, CDR2 SVGIG (reference sequence). This CDR3 has 16 amino acids. CDR3 amino acids: CAWSVRGGGRRVEQFF. The CDR3 DNA follows: TGTGCCTGGAGTGTACGTGGCGGGGGGAGGAGAGTTGAGCAGTTCTTC.

The J gene is TRBJ2-3, the V gene TRBV2; D not resolved. Trimming pared 3 bases from V and 4 bases from J, leaving 5 bases between. The CDR3 length is 12 residues. The germline gives CDR1 SNHLY, CDR2 FYNNEI. CDR3 nucleotides: TGTGCCAGCAGTGACGAGGCAGATACGCAGTATTTT. Protein product: CASSDEADTQYF.

The chain couples TRBV7-2 to TRBJ1-2, with D possibly matching TRBD1 (5 bases). Germline V lookup: CDR1 SGHTA, CDR2 FQGNSA. The CDR3 is made up of 14 amino acids. V lost 4 bases, J lost 1 base, and 10 bases lay in between. The chain's CDR3 is CASSSRGDNYGYTF. CDR3 bases: TGTGCCAGCAGCTCGCGAGGGGATAACTATGGCTACACCTTC.

The chain recombines TRBV6-5 with TRBJ2-2, with D unresolved. The germline CDR1 and CDR2 sequences are MNHEY and SVGAGI. The CDR3 is 15 residues long. The germline V and J ends were trimmed by 1 base and 4 bases, with 10 bases remaining between them. The CDR3 loop reads CASSYWRSSTGELFF. In DNA form, the CDR3 reads TGTGCCAGCAGTTACTGGCGGTCGAGCACCGGGGAGCTGTTTTTT.

This clone was seen more than once but under ten times. This rearrangement joins TRBV30 to TRBJ2-1, with TRBD1 identical over 10 bases. CDR3 length equals 14 residues. CDR1 GTSNPN and CDR2 SVGIG come from the germline V gene (reference sequence). J was trimmed by 6 bases and V by 5 bases; bases with no gene match: 7. The CDR3 nucleotides read TGTGCCTGGTGCCGGGACAGGGGAAGCAATGAGCAGTTCTTC. Protein: CAWCRDRGSNEQFF.

This clone was observed a handful of times. The chain uses TRBV9 and TRBJ1-2; D perhaps matches TRBD1 (5 bases). Deletions cut 3 bases from V and 7 bases from J, with 19 bases between. The CDR3 extends over 15 amino acids. In germline, CDR1 is SGDLS, CDR2 YYNGEE. CDR3 loop: CASSALAGTALGYTF. DNA of the CDR3: TGTGCCAGCAGCGCCCTCGCCGGGACTGCCCTTGGCTACACCTTC.

The chain is built from TRBV11-1 and TRBJ1-1; no firm D call. CDR3 size: 13 residues. V dropped 5 bases and J dropped 3 bases, with 10 bases sitting between them. CDR1 is SGHAT and CDR2 is FQDESV in the germline V gene (reference sequence). CDR3 DNA: TGTGCCAGCAGCAGAACCGGGGACACTGAAGCTTTCTTT. Translation: CASSRTGDTEAFF.

V and J are TRBV10-3 and TRBJ2-3; D ambiguous. The CDR3 extends over 13 amino acids. Germline V gene sequence: CDR1 ENHRY, CDR2 SYGVKD. Trimming removed 3 bases at V and 4 bases at J, with 8 bases between. CDR3 amino acids: CAISDLHADTQYF. The CDR3 DNA is TGTGCCATCAGTGACCTACACGCAGATACGCAGTATTTT.

The chain combines TRBV7-9 with TRBJ2-7; the match to TRBD1 covers 10 bases. Losses at the gene ends were 2 bases for V and 6 bases for J; bases not matched to a gene: 4. Germline loops: CDR1 SEHNR, CDR2 FQNEAQ (reference sequence). This CDR3 is 14 amino acids long. The CDR3 sequence: CASSLIGTGVEQYF. CDR3 DNA: TGTGCCAGCAGCTTAATAGGGACAGGGGTCGAGCAGTACTTC.

This clone showed up just a few times. The rearrangement links TRBV28 to TRBJ2-7; no reliable D call. CDR3 length: 13 residues. V was cut by 5 bases and J by 6 bases, with 14 bases left in between. Per germline, CDR1 MDHEN and CDR2 SYDVKM. The CDR3 region is CASSPDTETEQYF. CDR3 DNA sequence: TGTGCCAGCAGTCCCGATACCGAGACCGAGCAGTACTTC. Full variable domain (remainder filled in from reference TRBV28 and TRBJ2-7): DVKVTQSSRYLVKRTGEKVFLECVQDMDHENMFWYRQDPGLGLRLIYFSYDVKMKEKGDIPEGYSVSREKKERFSLILESASTNQTSMYLCASSPDTETEQYFGPGTRLTVT.

The J gene is TRBJ2-3, the V gene TRBV7-9; 12 nucleotides line up with TRBD2. The length of the CDR3 is 16 residues. Germline CDR1 SEHNR, CDR2 FQNEAQ (reference sequence). The V and J ends lost 7 bases and 4 bases, in that order; junction bases with no gene match: 9. In nucleotides, the CDR3 is TGTGCCAGCACCACGAACCTAGCGGGGGGGCCAGATACGCAGTATTTT. Its protein is CASTTNLAGGPDTQYF.

Only a few counts were recorded for this clone. The chain links TRBV7-2 to TRBJ2-1; TRBD2 matches at 8 bases. Germline V CDR1 and CDR2: SGHTA, FQGNSA. The CDR3 spans 15 residues. Trimming took 5 bases from V and 9 from J; bases not matched to a gene: 12. Here the CDR3 reads CASSESGTRNVEQFF. For the CDR3, the DNA is TGTGCCAGCAGCGAATCCGGGACTAGGAACGTTGAGCAGTTCTTC.

Here the CDR3 reads CASSEGTAYEQYF. CDR3 sequence (DNA): TGTGCCAGCAGTGAAGGGACAGCTTACGAGCAGTACTTC. This chain connects TRBV25-1 to TRBJ2-7, with TRBD1 identical over 7 bases. CDR3 length: 13 amino acids. The germline V gene encodes CDR1 MGHDK and CDR2 SYGVNS. The trim removed 2 bases at V and 4 bases at J, leaving 2 bases unmatched.

This clone was seen more than once but under ten times. The chain combines TRBV7-7 with TRBJ2-5, with D possibly being TRBD2 (5 bases). The CDR3 is made up of 14 amino acids. V was clipped by 5 bases and J by 5 bases, with 15 bases between them. CDR1 and CDR2 from the germline V gene are SSHAT and FNYEAQ (reference sequence). CDR3 sequence: CASSPEGRRETQYF. The CDR3 DNA reads TGTGCCAGCAGCCCTGAAGGAAGGAGGGAGACCCAGTACTTC.

This clone was detected a few times. The DNA for the CDR3 is TGTGCCAGCAGTTACGCGGGGGTCAATGAAAAACTGTTTTTT. Its translation is CASSYAGVNEKLFF. This chain connects TRBV6-5 to TRBJ1-4, with D possibly matching TRBD1 (5 bases). Trimming shortened V by 2 bases and J by 5 bases, and 9 bases separated the two germline ends. The length of the CDR3 is 14 residues. Germline lookup yields CDR1 MNHEY and CDR2 SVGAGI.

This sequence joins TRBV12-5 and TRBJ2-7; TRBD2 matches 7 bases. CDR1 is LGHNT, CDR2 FRNRAP, per germline. The CDR3 spans 14 residues. J lost 4 bases, V lost 0 bases, and 3 bases had no gene match. The CDR3, as DNA: TGTGCTAGTGGTTTGGTGCAGGGAGGGTACGAGCAGTACTTC. Protein sequence: CASGLVQGGYEQYF.

J is TRBJ2-5 and V is TRBV11-2; TRBD2 agrees at 12 bases. The germline V gene has CDR1 SGHAT and CDR2 FQNNGV. V lost 5 bases, J lost 1 base, and 8 bases stayed unmatched. There are 17 residues in the CDR3. CDR3 in amino acids: CASSTGLAGPFQETQYF. The CDR3 region has the DNA TGTGCCAGCAGCACAGGACTAGCGGGGCCCTTCCAAGAGACCCAGTACTTC.

This clone showed up just a few times. This chain uses TRBV30 with TRBJ2-3, with 9 bases aligning to TRBD2. Trimming took 3 bases from V and 3 from J; bases not matched to a gene: 10. CDR1 is GTSNPN, CDR2 SVGIG, per germline (reference sequence). The CDR3 covers 16 residues. CDR3 nucleotides: TGTGCCTGGAGGAGAGCGGGGGGATTTTTGACAGATACGCAGTATTTT. This translates into CAWRRAGGFLTDTQYF.

This clone has more than one count but fewer than ten. The chain uses TRBV28 and TRBJ2-2; D unclear. CDR1 MDHEN and CDR2 SYDVKM come from the germline V gene. This CDR3 spans 13 amino acids. Trimming shortened V by 3 bases and J by 15 bases, and 17 bases separated the two germline ends. The CDR3 region is CASSLDEPRRLFF. DNA for the CDR3: TGTGCCAGCAGTTTGGACGAGCCCCGCAGGTTGTTTTTT.

The V gene is TRBV19, the J gene TRBJ2-6, with 12 nucleotides matching TRBD1. The CDR3 is 17 residues long. J lost 3 bases, V lost 6 bases, and 6 bases had no gene match. Germline V gene data show CDR1 as LNHDA and CDR2 as SQIVND (reference sequence). Here the CDR3 reads CASRIRDRGLGANVLTF. CDR3 coding DNA: TGTGCCAGTAGGATACGGGACAGGGGGCTTGGGGCCAACGTCCTGACTTTC.

This sequence joins TRBV18 and TRBJ1-6, with TRBD1 as a possible D gene (6 bases). Germline CDR1 is KGHSH and CDR2 is LQKENI. Trimming removed 4 bases from V and 3 bases from J, with 10 bases in between. This CDR3 region has 15 residues. CDR3 DNA: TGTGCCAGCTCACAACAGGGTGGCTATAATTCACCCCTCCACTTT. This codes for CASSQQGGYNSPLHF.

Only a few counts were recorded for this clone. CDR3 loop: CAWSVEGYHNSPLHF. DNA for the CDR3: TGTGCCTGGAGTGTAGAGGGATACCATAATTCACCCCTCCACTTT. The chain joins TRBV30 to TRBJ1-6, with D unclear. CDR1 GTSNPN and CDR2 SVGIG come from the germline V gene (reference sequence). The V end lost 0 bases, the J end lost 5 bases, and 11 bases lay between the germline ends. The CDR3 totals 15 residues.